These T cell receptor beta chains were read from a single sample in a study of B cell selection in AIRE deficiency. Libraries were prepared by immunoSEQ multiplex PCR; TCRdb keeps only in-frame clonotypes and omits some of them. Altogether over 1,500 clones are present, around 84% being singletons, with the ten largest covering around 1.7%. Sequenced sample: CD4+CD25+ Tregs sorted from PBMCs. The receptors were sampled from a human donor in good health. CDR3s include the opening cysteine and the closing phenylalanine or tryptophan.

j_gene: TRBJ2-7; v_gene: TRBV10-3; CDR3aa: CAIGKGLAGGVTYEQYF
j_gene: TRBJ2-7; v_gene: TRBV5-1; CDR3aa: CASSLGFGGLLPYEQYF
j_gene: TRBJ1-1; v_gene: TRBV7-9; CDR3aa: CASSLTGKVRAFF
j_gene: TRBJ1-1; v_gene: TRBV28; CDR3aa: CASSKSQGFVTEAFF
j_gene: TRBJ1-2; v_gene: TRBV5-4; CDR3aa: CASSLEAGGAPGYTF
j_gene: TRBJ2-7; v_gene: TRBV28; CDR3aa: CASRTGTSYEQYF
j_gene: TRBJ1-3; v_gene: TRBV4-1; CDR3aa: CASSQGGSTFSGNTIYF
j_gene: TRBJ2-5; v_gene: TRBV10-3; CDR3aa: CATRRGAGETQYF
j_gene: TRBJ1-4; v_gene: TRBV7-9; CDR3aa: CASSEPTGVFYEKLFF
j_gene: TRBJ2-1; v_gene: TRBV29-1; CDR3aa: CSASNLAGGREQFF
j_gene: TRBJ1-1; v_gene: TRBV5-1; CDR3aa: CASSYGMNTEAFF
j_gene: TRBJ2-7; v_gene: TRBV29-1; CDR3aa: CSVEVGLAGGRGEQYF
j_gene: TRBJ1-2; v_gene: TRBV6-1; CDR3aa: CAIRGPGTAGYGYTF
j_gene: TRBJ2-2; v_gene: TRBV6-4; CDR3aa: CASAILANTGELFF
j_gene: TRBJ2-2; v_gene: TRBV27; CDR3aa: CASRPRWGNTGELFF
j_gene: TRBJ2-1; v_gene: TRBV6-5; CDR3aa: CASTYRDGGEQFF
j_gene: TRBJ2-2; v_gene: TRBV29-1; CDR3aa: CSYGGARQGSTGELFF
j_gene: TRBJ2-7; v_gene: TRBV10-3; CDR3aa: CAIQKGQQEGYEQYF
j_gene: TRBJ2-7; v_gene: TRBV6-6; CDR3aa: CASRPTSGTGSYEQYF
j_gene: TRBJ2-1; v_gene: TRBV15; CDR3aa: CATRESGRAGNEQFF
j_gene: TRBJ1-2; v_gene: TRBV15; CDR3aa: CATSPTGVDYGYTF
j_gene: TRBJ2-1; v_gene: TRBV28; CDR3aa: CASSPSGRKNEQFF
j_gene: TRBJ1-2; v_gene: TRBV5-8; CDR3aa: CASNPKVFGYTF
j_gene: TRBJ1-6; v_gene: TRBV7-2; CDR3aa: CASSRRQLISSYNSPLHF
j_gene: TRBJ1-5; v_gene: TRBV10-3; CDR3aa: CAISGPQGWPQHF
j_gene: TRBJ2-1; v_gene: TRBV29-1; CDR3aa: CSVLGVVRHNEQFF
j_gene: TRBJ1-1; v_gene: TRBV6-4; CDR3aa: CASRAFDRGTNTEAFF
j_gene: TRBJ2-5; v_gene: TRBV28; CDR3aa: CASSFGYRAQYF
j_gene: TRBJ1-5; v_gene: TRBV4-1; CDR3aa: CASSQEAQNNQPQHF
j_gene: TRBJ2-1; v_gene: TRBV11-1; CDR3aa: CASSPSGRASGEQFF
j_gene: TRBJ2-2; v_gene: TRBV7-9; CDR3aa: CASSGGLAEGTFGELFF
j_gene: TRBJ1-5; v_gene: TRBV6-6; CDR3aa: CASSLQRVGNQPQHF
j_gene: TRBJ2-1; v_gene: TRBV7-2; CDR3aa: CASSSFGLADSLTYNEQFF
j_gene: TRBJ2-6; v_gene: TRBV7-6; CDR3aa: CASSWTREPSGANVLTF
j_gene: TRBJ2-7; v_gene: TRBV28; CDR3aa: CASSPRTGYTYEQYF
j_gene: TRBJ1-1; v_gene: TRBV6-1; CDR3aa: CASSDYMNTEAFF
j_gene: TRBJ2-1; v_gene: TRBV29-1; CDR3aa: CSVAMRFTRDEQFF
j_gene: TRBJ1-1; v_gene: TRBV27; CDR3aa: CASRLLLGVNTEAFF
j_gene: TRBJ2-1; v_gene: TRBV29-1; CDR3aa: CSVLQGWGHNEQFF
j_gene: TRBJ1-2; v_gene: TRBV6-1; CDR3aa: CASSAREQAVGYTF
j_gene: TRBJ2-3; v_gene: TRBV4-1; CDR3aa: CASSLRVVPGGVGSDTQYF
j_gene: TRBJ1-1; v_gene: TRBV5-6; CDR3aa: CASSLTGVNTEAFF
j_gene: TRBJ1-1; v_gene: TRBV6-5; CDR3aa: CASSYGVGDREAFF
j_gene: TRBJ2-7; v_gene: TRBV19; CDR3aa: CASSSTTTYEQYF
j_gene: TRBJ1-1; v_gene: TRBV5-4; CDR3aa: CASSWDRGSEAFF
j_gene: TRBJ2-1; v_gene: TRBV18; CDR3aa: CASSPTSSYNEQFF
j_gene: TRBJ1-1; v_gene: TRBV20-1; CDR3aa: CSARFGPEAFF
j_gene: TRBJ1-2; v_gene: TRBV28; CDR3aa: CASSRPPYGYTF
j_gene: TRBJ2-1; v_gene: TRBV10-3; CDR3aa: CATPSGSFHSYNEQFF
j_gene: TRBJ1-2; v_gene: TRBV10-3; CDR3aa: CAIYRGLDGYTF